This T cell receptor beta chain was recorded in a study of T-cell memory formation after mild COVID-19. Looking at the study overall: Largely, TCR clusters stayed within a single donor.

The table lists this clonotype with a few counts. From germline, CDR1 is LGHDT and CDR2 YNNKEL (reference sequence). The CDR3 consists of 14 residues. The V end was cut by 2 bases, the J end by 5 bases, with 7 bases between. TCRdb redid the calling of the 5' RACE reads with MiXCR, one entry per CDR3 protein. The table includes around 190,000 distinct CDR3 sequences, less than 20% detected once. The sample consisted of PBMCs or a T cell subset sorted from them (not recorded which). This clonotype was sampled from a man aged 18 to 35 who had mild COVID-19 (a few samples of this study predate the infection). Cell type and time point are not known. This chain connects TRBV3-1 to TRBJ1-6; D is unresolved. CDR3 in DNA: TGTGCCAGCAGCCAATCGGGAGATAATTCACCCCTCCACTTT. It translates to CASSQSGDNSPLHF. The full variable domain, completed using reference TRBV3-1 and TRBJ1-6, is DTAVSQTPKYLVTQMGNDKSIKCEQNLGHDTMYWYKQDSKKFLKIMFSYNNKELIINETVPNRFSPKSPDKAHLNLHINSLELGDSAVYFCASSQSGDNSPLHFGNGTRLTVT.